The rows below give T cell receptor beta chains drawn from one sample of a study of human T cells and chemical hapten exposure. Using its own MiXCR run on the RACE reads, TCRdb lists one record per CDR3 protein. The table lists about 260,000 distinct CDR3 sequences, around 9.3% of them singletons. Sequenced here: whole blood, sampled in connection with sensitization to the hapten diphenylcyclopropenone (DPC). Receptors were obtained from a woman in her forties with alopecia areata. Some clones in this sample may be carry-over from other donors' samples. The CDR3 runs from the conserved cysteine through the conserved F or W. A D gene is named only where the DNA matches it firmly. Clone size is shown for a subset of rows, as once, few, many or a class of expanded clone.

CASRTSGAYNEQFF,TGTGCCAGCAGGACTAGCGGAGCCTACAATGAGCAGTTCTTC,TRBD2,TRBJ2-1,TRBV28,many
CSASLGDEQYF,TGCAGTGCTTCTTTGGGAGACGAGCAGTACTTC,.,TRBJ2-7,TRBV20-1,many
CSVEATGTGELFF,TGCAGCGTTGAAGCGACGGGAACCGGGGAGCTGTTTTTT,.,TRBJ2-2,TRBV29-1,few
CSARQSLNTEAFF,TGCAGTGCTAGACAGAGCTTGAACACTGAAGCTTTCTTT,.,TRBJ1-1,TRBV20-1,many
CASIQGAANTGELFF,TGTGCCAGCATCCAAGGCGCCGCGAACACCGGGGAGCTGTTTTTT,.,TRBJ2-2,TRBV28,.
CASSGGQGDQPQHF,TGTGCCAGCAGTGGGGGACAGGGCGATCAGCCCCAGCATTTT,TRBD1,TRBJ1-5,TRBV28,.
CASSLGLAGDEQYF,TGTGCCAGCAGCTTGGGACTAGCGGGAGACGAGCAGTACTTC,TRBD2,TRBJ2-7,TRBV7-9,many
CASSLLGGSTEAFF,TGTGCCAGCAGCCTATTAGGGGGGAGCACTGAAGCTTTCTTT,.,TRBJ1-1,TRBV7-2,.
CASGTGSHTGELFF,TGTGCCAGCGGCACAGGAAGCCACACCGGGGAGCTGTTTTTT,.,TRBJ2-2,TRBV7-3,many
CASSPGGLGIEQFF,TGCGCCAGCAGCCCGGGTGGTCTGGGGATAGAGCAGTTCTTC,.,TRBJ2-1,TRBV5-1,few
CASSLRLEEYNEQFF,TGTGCCAGCAGCTTGCGACTAGAGGAATACAATGAGCAGTTCTTC,.,TRBJ2-1,TRBV7-9,.
CASSHSKGVTTGFF,TGTGCCAGCAGCCACTCCAAAGGGGTGACCACGGGTTTCTTT,.,TRBJ1-1,TRBV6-2/TRBV6-3,few
CASSLDSSYNEQFF,TGCGCCAGCAGCTTGGATAGCTCCTACAATGAGCAGTTCTTC,.,TRBJ2-1,TRBV5-1,many
CASSRNRDTTEAFF,TGTGCCAGCTCACGAAATAGGGACACCACTGAAGCTTTCTTT,.,TRBJ1-1,TRBV18,many
CASSSGTGDTDTQYF,TGTGCCAGCAGCTCAGGGACAGGGGACACAGATACGCAGTATTTT,TRBD1,TRBJ2-3,TRBV7-9,many
CANREEYGTGELFF,TGTGCCAACCGGGAGGAGTATGGCACCGGGGAGCTGTTTTTT,TRBD2,TRBJ2-2,TRBV7-9,many
CASSVGGVVYEQYF,TGTGCCAGCAGCGTAGGGGGCGTAGTGTACGAGCAGTACTTC,.,TRBJ2-7,TRBV9,.
CASSSTVRLNSPLHF,TGTGCCAGCAGTTCTACGGTCAGACTTAATTCACCCCTCCACTTT,.,TRBJ1-6,TRBV6-2/TRBV6-3,.
CSARAPGLGALEQYF,TGCAGTGCTAGAGCCCCGGGACTAGGGGCCCTCGAGCAGTACTTC,TRBD2,TRBJ2-7,TRBV20-1,many
CASSSPRTGKTEAFF,TGTGCCAGCAGCTCACCTCGGACAGGGAAAACTGAAGCTTTCTTT,TRBD1,TRBJ1-1,TRBV11-2,.
CASSYGTWTSLNQPQHF,TGTGCCAGCAGTTATGGCACCTGGACATCTCTCAATCAGCCCCAGCATTTT,.,TRBJ1-5,TRBV6-2/TRBV6-3,.
CASSHPLNEKLFF,TGTGCCAGCAGCCACCCTCTTAATGAAAAACTGTTTTTT,.,TRBJ1-4,TRBV12-3/TRBV12-4,many
CASSYQPGLAGMDEQFF,TGTGCCAGCAGTTACCAACCGGGACTAGCGGGCATGGATGAGCAGTTCTTC,TRBD2,TRBJ2-1,TRBV6-5,.
CASSISRCGPLVSGNTIYF,TGTGCCAGCAGCATTTCCAGGTGTGGCCCTCTCGTCTCTGGAAACACCATATATTTT,.,TRBJ1-3,TRBV21-1,few
CSARESARGVSGYTF,TGCAGTGCTAGAGAATCGGCCAGGGGCGTCTCTGGCTACACCTTC,.,TRBJ1-2,TRBV20-1,.
CASSSQGTSEELFF,TGTGCCAGCAGTTCACAGGGAACTAGTGAAGAACTGTTTTTT,.,TRBJ1-4,TRBV12-3/TRBV12-4,.
CASSEKGASYGYTF,TGTGCCAGCAGTGAAAAAGGAGCTTCCTATGGCTACACCTTC,.,TRBJ1-2,TRBV2,many
CASSHPGQGANEQYF,TGTGCCAGCAGTCATCCGGGACAGGGGGCCAACGAGCAGTACTTC,TRBD1,TRBJ2-7,TRBV6-6,many
CALGGFAPAMTGGYADTQYF,TGTGCCCTCGGGGGTTTCGCACCCGCAATGACAGGGGGCTACGCAGATACGCAGTATTTT,TRBD1,TRBJ2-3,TRBV6-4,many
CASSINPPGSGELFF,TGTGCCAGTAGTATAAATCCCCCCGGCTCCGGGGAGCTGTTTTTT,.,TRBJ2-2,TRBV19,many
CASYGGGLHSGANVLTF,TGTGCCAGCTACGGGGGAGGCCTACACTCTGGGGCCAACGTCCTGACTTTC,.,TRBJ2-6,TRBV6-2/TRBV6-3,few
CSGRGANTGELFF,TGCAGTGGAAGGGGGGCGAACACCGGGGAGCTGTTTTTT,.,TRBJ2-2,TRBV20-1,.
CASSQGGLSNQPQHF,TGTGCCAGCAGCCAAGGAGGACTTAGCAATCAGCCCCAGCATTTT,.,TRBJ1-5,TRBV3-1,.